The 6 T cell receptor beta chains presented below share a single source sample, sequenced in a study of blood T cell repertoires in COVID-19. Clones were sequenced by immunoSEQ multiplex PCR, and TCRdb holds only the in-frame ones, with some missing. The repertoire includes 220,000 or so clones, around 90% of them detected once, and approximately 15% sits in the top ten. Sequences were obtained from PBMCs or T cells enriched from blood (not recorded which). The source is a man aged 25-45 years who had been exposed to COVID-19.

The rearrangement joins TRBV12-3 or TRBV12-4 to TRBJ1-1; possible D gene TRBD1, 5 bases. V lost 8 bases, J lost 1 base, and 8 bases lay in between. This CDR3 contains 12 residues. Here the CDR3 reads CASCTGNTEAFF. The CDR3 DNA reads TGTGCCAGCTGTACAGGGAACACTGAAGCTTTCTTT.

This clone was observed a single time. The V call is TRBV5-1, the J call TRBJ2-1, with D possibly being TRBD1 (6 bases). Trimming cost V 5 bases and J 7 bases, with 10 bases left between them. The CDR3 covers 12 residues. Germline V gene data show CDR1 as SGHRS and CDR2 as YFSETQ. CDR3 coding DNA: TGCGCCAGCAGAAACAGGGAGAATGAGCAGTTCTTC. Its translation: CASRNRENEQFF.

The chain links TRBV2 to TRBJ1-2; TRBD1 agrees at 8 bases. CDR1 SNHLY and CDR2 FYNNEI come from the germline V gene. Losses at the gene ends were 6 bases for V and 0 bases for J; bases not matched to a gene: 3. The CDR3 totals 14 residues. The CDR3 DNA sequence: TGTGCCAGCAGGCGGACAGGGTCTAACTATGGCTACACCTTC. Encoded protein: CASRRTGSNYGYTF. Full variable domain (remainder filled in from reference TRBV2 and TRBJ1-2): EPEVTQTPSHQVTQMGQEVILRCVPISNHLYFYWYRQILGQKVEFLVSFYNNEISEKSEIFDDQFSVERPDGSNFTLKIRSTKLEDSAMYFCASRRTGSNYGYTFGSGTRLTVV.

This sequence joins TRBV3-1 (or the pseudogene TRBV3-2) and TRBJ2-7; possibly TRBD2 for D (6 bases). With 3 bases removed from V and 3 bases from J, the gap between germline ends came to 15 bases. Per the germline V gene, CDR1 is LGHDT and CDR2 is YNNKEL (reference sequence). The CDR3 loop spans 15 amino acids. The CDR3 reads CASSQGMGGLYEQYF. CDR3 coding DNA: TGTGCCAGCAGCCAGGGGATGGGGGGACTCTACGAGCAGTACTTC.

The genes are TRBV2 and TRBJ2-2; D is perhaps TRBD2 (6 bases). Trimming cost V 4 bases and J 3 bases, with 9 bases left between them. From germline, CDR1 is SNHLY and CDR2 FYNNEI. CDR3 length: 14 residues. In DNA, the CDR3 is TGTGCCAGCAGTGCGGGGGAGGACACCGGGGAGCTGTTTTTT. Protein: CASSAGEDTGELFF.

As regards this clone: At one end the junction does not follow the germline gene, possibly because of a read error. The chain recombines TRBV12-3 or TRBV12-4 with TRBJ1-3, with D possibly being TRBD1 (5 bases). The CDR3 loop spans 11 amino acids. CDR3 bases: TGTGCCAGCAGTTTTTTGGGGGACTTCAATTTT. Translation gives CASSFLGDFNF.